Following are 23 T cell receptor beta chains from one sample sequenced in a study of cytomegalovirus exposure and HLA in healthy donors. PCR used 60 Vbeta primers and 13 Jbeta primers. Repertoires were generated with immunoSEQ multiplex PCR, while TCRdb's copy carries only in-frame clones and drops some. The sample lists fewer than 150,000 clones, around 80% occurring once. The specimen sequenced was PBMCs. Source of these receptors: a man aged 25 to 45 in good health and CMV-seronegative.

This chain uses TRBV28 with TRBJ2-7, with a possible D match to TRBD1 (5 bases). CDR1 and CDR2 (germline): MDHEN, SYDVKM. This CDR3 comprises 15 residues. The ends were cut back, 5 bases at V and 1 base at J, with 15 bases in the middle. The CDR3 sequence is CASSADSSPSYEQYF. The CDR3 nucleotides are TGTGCCAGCAGTGCTGACAGTAGCCCATCCTACGAGCAGTACTTC.

The chain couples TRBV19 to TRBJ2-7; 11 bases fit TRBD2. CDR1 and CDR2 (germline): LNHDA, SQIVND (reference sequence). Losses at the gene ends were 1 base for V and 2 bases for J; bases not matched to a gene: 16. The CDR3 has 20 residues. The CDR3 loop is CASSIGQTGTSGSTAYEQYF. CDR3 DNA sequence: TGTGCCAGTAGTATAGGGCAGACCGGGACTAGCGGCTCTACCGCCTACGAGCAGTACTTC.

The rearrangement links TRBV6-5 to TRBJ2-3, with 9 bases identical to TRBD2. The CDR3 consists of 15 residues. Germline V gene lookup returns CDR1 MNHEY and CDR2 SVGAGI. After removal of 6 bases from V and 4 bases from J, the junction contained 8 bases not matched to a gene. The CDR3 DNA reads as TGTGCCAGCAGCCGTACTAGCGGGCCAGCAGATACGCAGTATTTT. Encoded protein: CASSRTSGPADTQYF.

This clone was observed a few times. V gene TRBV6-5 combines with J gene TRBJ2-7, with 13 bases aligning to TRBD2. Germline trimming cut 2 bases from V and 6 bases from J; bases unmatched to any gene: 7. Germline CDR1 MNHEY, CDR2 SVGAGI. This CDR3 is built from 16 residues. The CDR3 nucleotides are TGTGCCAGCAGTTACACGGGACTAGCGGGATCAGGCGAGCAGTACTTC. It encodes CASSYTGLAGSGEQYF.

The chain combines TRBV5-1 with TRBJ1-1, with TRBD1 matching 10 bases. Germline V gene data show CDR1 as SGHRS and CDR2 as YFSETQ. This CDR3 spans 14 amino acids. The J segment lost 1 base and the V segment lost 3 bases, leaving 0 bases of the junction unmatched. The CDR3 nucleotides read TGCGCCAGCAGCTGGACAGGGGGGAACACTGAAGCTTTCTTT. As protein: CASSWTGGNTEAFF.

The rearrangement uses TRBV4-1 and TRBJ2-3; D might be TRBD1 (5 bases). Germline V lookup: CDR1 MGHRA, CDR2 YSYEKL. The ends were cut back, 1 base at V and 5 bases at J, with 16 bases in the middle. The CDR3 totals 16 residues. Here the CDR3 reads CASSQVGQGIRDTQYF. For the CDR3, the DNA is TGCGCCAGCAGCCAAGTCGGCCAGGGCATCAGAGATACGCAGTATTTT.

The chain employs TRBV5-1 and TRBJ1-2, with 10 bases matching TRBD1. J was trimmed by 6 bases and V by 3 bases; bases with no gene match: 5. The CDR3 runs 14 residues. Germline CDR1 reads SGHRS; CDR2 reads YFSETQ. This CDR3 is CASSSGTGENGYTF. In DNA form, the CDR3 reads TGCGCCAGCAGCTCCGGGACAGGGGAAAATGGCTACACCTTC.

This chain connects TRBV6-1 to TRBJ1-1, with D perhaps TRBD1 (6 bases). The CDR3 sequence is 13 residues long. The V end lost 6 bases, the J end lost 7 bases, and 15 bases lay between the germline ends. CDR1 is MNHNS and CDR2 is SASEGT in the germline V gene. This CDR3 reads CASRVGGGYEAFF. The CDR3 bases are TGTGCCAGCAGGGTCGGGGGGGGCTATGAAGCTTTCTTT.

The genes are TRBV7-6 and TRBJ1-1; weak D call: TRBD1 (5 bases). CDR3 length: 15 amino acids. Trimming left V 0 bases short and J 7 bases short, with 15 bases between. The germline gives CDR1 SGHVS, CDR2 FNYEAQ. The CDR3 DNA reads as TGTGCCAGCAGCTTAGCGTCAAGGGGAAAGGGTGAAGCTTTCTTT. Its protein is CASSLASRGKGEAFF.

The CDR3, as DNA: TGTGCCAGTAGTATGACCAGGGGGCCGGGGACCGGGGAGCTGTTTTTT. Protein product: CASSMTRGPGTGELFF. The chain couples TRBV19 to TRBJ2-2; 8 positions match TRBD1. Germline assignment: CDR1 LNHDA and CDR2 SQIVND (reference sequence). The CDR3 covers 16 residues. V gave up 3 bases and J gave up 5 bases; unmatched junction bases: 8.

This chain joins TRBV15 and TRBJ1-2; 7 bases match TRBD1. Germline lookup yields CDR1 LNHNV and CDR2 YYDKDF (reference sequence). V gave up 0 bases and J gave up 4 bases; unmatched junction bases: 5. The CDR3 loop spans 15 amino acids. The CDR3 region is CATSRDRDSTYGYTF. The DNA of the CDR3 is TGTGCCACCAGCAGAGATCGGGACAGTACCTATGGCTACACCTTC.

The chain carries TRBV5-6 and TRBJ1-2; D remains ambiguous. Germline CDR1 is SGHDT and CDR2 is YYEEEE. Deletions cut 0 bases from V and 4 bases from J, with 7 bases between. There are 13 residues in the CDR3. CDR3 amino acids: CASSLVASYGYTF. DNA of the CDR3: TGTGCCAGCAGCTTGGTAGCCAGCTATGGCTACACCTTC.

Points on this clone: Other DNA sequences in the same sample also yield this CDR3. V and J are TRBV2 and TRBJ1-5; TRBD1 is a possible D gene (5 bases). The germline V gene has CDR1 SNHLY and CDR2 FYNNEI. CDR3 length: 12 amino acids. V lost 5 bases, J lost 4 bases, and 6 bases lay in between. CDR3 DNA sequence: TGTGCCAGCAGTCGACAGAATCAGCCCCAGCATTTT. Translating it yields CASSRQNQPQHF.

Only a few counts were recorded for this clone. CDR3 sequence reads: CASKLGQTSGNTIYF. CDR3 nucleotides: TGTGCCAGTAAACTGGGACAGACCTCTGGAAACACCATATATTTT. The chain joins TRBV19 to TRBJ1-3; the match to TRBD1 covers 7 bases. After removal of 7 bases from V and 0 bases from J, the junction contained 6 bases not matched to a gene. The length of the CDR3 is 15 residues. CDR1 LNHDA and CDR2 SQIVND come from the germline V gene (reference sequence).

CDR3 residues: CASSTHRGQRIEKLFF. CDR3 bases: TGTGCCAGCAGCACACACAGGGGGCAGAGGATTGAAAAACTGTTTTTT. V is TRBV5-5 and J is TRBJ1-4; 9 bases line up with TRBD1. This CDR3 has 16 residues. V was clipped by 4 bases and J by 7 bases; unmatched bases: 11. Looked up from germline, CDR1 is SGHKS and CDR2 is YYEKEE (reference sequence).

V is TRBV5-1 and J is TRBJ2-3; TRBD1 aligns across 12 bases. The V and J ends lost 4 bases and 1 base, in that order; junction bases with no gene match: 7. The CDR3 length is 17 residues. Germline CDR1 reads SGHRS; CDR2 reads YFSETQ. CDR3 in amino acids: CASSPGTGGWGTDTQYF. CDR3 DNA sequence: TGCGCCAGCAGCCCCGGGACAGGGGGCTGGGGCACAGATACGCAGTATTTT. The full variable domain, with the rest looked up from reference TRBV5-1 and TRBJ2-3, is KAGVTQTPRYLIKTRGQQVTLSCSPISGHRSVSWYQQTPGQGLQFLFEYFSETQRNKGNFPGRFSGRQFSNSRSEMNVSTLELGDSALYLCASSPGTGGWGTDTQYFGPGTRLTVL.

This chain uses TRBV4-2 with TRBJ2-3; 10 nucleotides match TRBD2. CDR3 size: 21 residues. Germline V CDR1 and CDR2: LGHNA, YNFKEQ. The V gene end was trimmed by 0 bases and the J gene end by 2 bases; junction bases not matched to a gene: 17. This CDR3 is CASSQDRASGGPQLFTDTQYF. DNA of the CDR3: TGTGCCAGCAGCCAAGATAGGGCTAGCGGGGGCCCACAACTATTCACAGATACGCAGTATTTT.

CDR3 in amino acids: CASSWTGGDTGELFF. CDR3 sequence (DNA): TGTGCCAGCAGCTGGACAGGGGGAGACACCGGGGAGCTGTTTTTT. The chain combines TRBV6-6 with TRBJ2-2; 10 positions agree with TRBD1. Trimming removed 6 bases from V and 3 bases from J; junction bases left unmatched: 4. Germline V gene data show CDR1 as MNHNY and CDR2 as SVGAGI (reference sequence). This CDR3 is built from 15 residues.

The chain has TRBV5-6 and TRBJ1-2; the D gene is possibly TRBD1 (6 bases). CDR1 and CDR2 from the germline V gene are SGHDT and YYEEEE. The length of the CDR3 is 15 residues. With 0 bases removed from V and 2 bases from J, the gap between germline ends came to 11 bases. CDR3 bases: TGTGCCAGCAGCTTGGACAGGGTAAACAACTATGGCTACACCTTC. It is translated as CASSLDRVNNYGYTF.

CDR3 nucleotide sequence: TGCGCCAGCAGCCAAGATCAGTCTAGCGGGAGCCCCTACAATGAGCAGTTCTTC. Its translation is CASSQDQSSGSPYNEQFF. V is TRBV4-1 and J is TRBJ2-1; 10 bases are shared with TRBD2. The CDR3 spans 18 residues. The germline V gene has CDR1 MGHRA and CDR2 YSYEKL. Trimming at V came to 0 bases and at J to 2 bases, leaving 7 bases not matched to a gene.

This chain uses TRBV29-1 with TRBJ2-5; no definite D call. Germline CDR1 and CDR2: SQVTM and ANQGSEA. The CDR3 has 14 amino acids. The V end was cut by 0 bases, the J end by 3 bases, with 11 bases between. This chain's CDR3 is CSVEDQANKETQYF. In DNA form, the CDR3 reads TGCAGCGTTGAAGATCAAGCTAATAAAGAGACCCAGTACTTC.

The chain uses TRBV6-1 and TRBJ1-6; D is ambiguous. The length of the CDR3 is 13 residues. Germline V gene sequence: CDR1 MNHNS, CDR2 SASEGT. The V end lost 6 bases, the J end lost 16 bases, and 19 bases lay between the germline ends. As DNA, the CDR3 is TGTGCCAGCAGAGACGACTTGGTTACCATGCTCCACTTT. It encodes CASRDDLVTMLHF.

The chain's CDR3 is CASSLGVQRYEQYF. CDR3 DNA: TGTGCCAGCAGCTTAGGGGTTCAGAGGTACGAGCAGTACTTC. The chain is built from TRBV7-9 and TRBJ2-7; D unclear. Trimming left V 1 base short and J 4 bases short, with 11 bases between. CDR1 and CDR2 from the germline V gene are SEHNR and FQNEAQ (reference sequence). This CDR3 contains 14 residues.